This T cell receptor (beta chain) was recorded in a study of control samples from healthy donors and cancer patients. With 5 bases clipped from V and 0 bases from J, the junction kept 8 bases outside the gene matches. Per germline, CDR1 PRHDT and CDR2 FYEKMQ (reference sequence). This CDR3 region has 16 residues. TCRdb's table, derived via immunoSEQ multiplex PCR, lists solely in-frame clones and lacks some. Here the sample spans roughly 40,000 clones, approximately 87% being singletons. This TCR was sampled from a man in his sixties in good health. The chain employs TRBV13 and TRBJ1-2, with TRBD1 matching over 8 bases. Sequences were obtained from blood. The CDR3, as DNA: TGTGCCAGCAGCCCCGGGACAGGCCAAGCTAACTATGGCTACACCTTC. Translating it yields CASSPGTGQANYGYTF.